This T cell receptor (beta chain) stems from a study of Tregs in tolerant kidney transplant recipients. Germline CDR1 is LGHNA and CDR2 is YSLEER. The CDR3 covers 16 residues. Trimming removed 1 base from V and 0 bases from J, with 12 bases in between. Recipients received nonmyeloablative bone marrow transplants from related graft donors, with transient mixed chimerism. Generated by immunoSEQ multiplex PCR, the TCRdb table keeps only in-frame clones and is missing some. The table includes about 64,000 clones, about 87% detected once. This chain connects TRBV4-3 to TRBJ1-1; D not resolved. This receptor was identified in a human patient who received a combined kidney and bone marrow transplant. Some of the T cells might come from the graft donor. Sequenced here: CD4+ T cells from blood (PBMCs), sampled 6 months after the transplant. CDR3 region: CASSQVRGGLNTEAFF. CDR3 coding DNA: TGCGCCAGCAGCCAAGTTCGGGGAGGCTTGAACACTGAAGCTTTCTTT.